These 8 T cell receptor beta chains were sequenced from one sample in a study of CD8 T cells in Susac syndrome. RNA totalling about 0.5 to 1 ug underwent reverse transcription with random hexamers. Each CDR3 protein gets one entry after TCRdb re-called the immunoSEQ multiplex PCR reads with MiXCR. The table lists 150,000 to 200,000 distinct CDR3 sequences, roughly 95% of them singletons. Sequenced material: CD4+ T cells from PBMCs. The receptor set was obtained from a human donor with Susac syndrome.

The chain couples TRBV25-1 to TRBJ1-4; no reliable D call. Germline lookup yields CDR1 MGHDK and CDR2 SYGVNS. This CDR3 spans 13 amino acids. V was trimmed by 7 bases and J by 5 bases, leaving 11 bases between them. The CDR3 sequence is CASTSSLNEKLFF. The CDR3 region has the DNA TGTGCCAGCACCTCGTCGCTGAATGAAAAACTGTTTTTT.

The chain links TRBV11-2 to TRBJ2-3; D not resolved. There are 13 residues in the CDR3. Germline V CDR1 and CDR2: SGHAT, FQNNGV. V was pared by 1 base and J by 5 bases, with 7 bases between. The CDR3: CASSLGRLDTQYF. The CDR3 DNA is TGTGCCAGCAGCTTAGGCAGACTAGATACGCAGTATTTT.

The chain combines TRBV29-1 with TRBJ2-3; 9 nucleotides agree with TRBD2. The germline CDR1 and CDR2 sequences are SQVTM and ANQGSEA. The ends lost 2 bases at V and 1 base at J; junction bases unmatched: 1. CDR3 length equals 14 residues. The CDR3 sequence is CSVEPSGGTDTQYF. Written as DNA, the CDR3 is TGCAGCGTTGAACCTAGCGGGGGCACAGATACGCAGTATTTT.

V usage is TRBV20-1 and J usage is TRBJ1-5; D is unclear. This CDR3 contains 13 residues. Looked up from germline, CDR1 is DFQATT and CDR2 is SNEGSKA (reference sequence). Trimming cost V 4 bases and J 2 bases, with 9 bases left between them. The CDR3 sequence is CSANVGGNQPQHF. The DNA for the CDR3 is TGCAGTGCTAATGTGGGAGGCAATCAGCCCCAGCATTTT.

The V call is TRBV4-3, the J call TRBJ2-7; TRBD1 matches 9 bases. The CDR3 extends over 15 amino acids. V gave up 1 base and J gave up 4 bases; unmatched junction bases: 5. The germline CDR1 and CDR2 sequences are LGHNA and YSLEER. CDR3 DNA: TGCGCCAGCAGCCAAGCTACAGGGGGCTCGTACGAGCAGTACGTC. Its translation: CASSQATGGSYEQYV.

In this sample, this clonotype turned up once. The chain combines TRBV6-6 with TRBJ2-3; D is possibly TRBD2 (6 bases). The germline V gene encodes CDR1 MNHNY and CDR2 SVGAGI (reference sequence). The CDR3 runs 14 residues. Trimming stripped 2 bases from V and 4 bases from J, with 10 bases between. CDR3 nucleotides: TGTGCCAGCAGTTACCCGCGGGGACCAGATACGCAGTATTTT. Its translation: CASSYPRGPDTQYF.

This clonotype showed up just once. The V call is TRBV30, the J call TRBJ2-1, with D possibly being TRBD2 (6 bases). Germline values: CDR1 GTSNPN, CDR2 SVGIG (reference sequence). V lost 5 bases, J lost 5 bases, and 13 bases lay in between. CDR3 length: 13 amino acids. The CDR3 is CAWGGLRNNEQFF. The CDR3 DNA sequence: TGTGCCTGGGGGGGACTTCGGAACAATGAGCAGTTCTTC. Combining the CDR3 with reference TRBV30 and TRBJ2-1 gives the whole variable domain SQTIHQWPATLVQPVGSPLSLECTVEGTSNPNLYWYRQAAGRGLQLLFYSVGIGQISSEVPQNLSASRPQDRQFILSSKKLLLSDSGFYLCAWGGLRNNEQFFGPGTRLTVL.

The chain employs TRBV5-1 and TRBJ2-7; TRBD1 is a possible D gene (6 bases). Germline CDR1 is SGHRS and CDR2 is YFSETQ. V gave up 1 base and J gave up 3 bases, with 14 bases separating them. The CDR3 contains 15 residues. The CDR3 bases are TGCGCCAGCAGCTTGTCACAGGGCCCTCACTACGAGCAGTACGTC. Translating it yields CASSLSQGPHYEQYV.